The 26 T cell receptor beta chains below were found in one sample sequenced in a study of T cells in Graves' hyperthyroidism and ophthalmopathy. TCR beta CDR3 regions were amplified from RNA transcripts. HTBI primers were used for first-round RT-PCR of the TCR CDR3. TCRdb fed the multiplex PCR reads into MiXCR, producing one record per CDR3 protein. Altogether over 150,000 distinct CDR3 sequences are present, roughly a sixth being singletons, with the ten largest covering 53%. The sample consisted of blood. The receptors were gathered from a woman aged 45-60 years with Graves' hyperthyroidism.

This clonotype was seen many times. For the CDR3, the DNA is TGTGCCAGCAGTTTGCAGAGGCGGGGGGAGCAGTACTTC. Translated, it gives CASSLQRRGEQYF. The J gene is TRBJ2-7, the V gene TRBV12-3 or TRBV12-4, with TRBD2 identical over 7 bases. The trim removed 3 bases at V and 7 bases at J, leaving 6 bases unmatched. The CDR3 extends over 13 amino acids.

This clonotype occurred many times. The chain uses TRBV28 and TRBJ2-5; TRBD1 matches at 8 bases. Trimming removed 4 bases from V and 3 bases from J; junction bases left unmatched: 7. CDR1 and CDR2 from the germline V gene are MDHEN and SYDVKM. There are 15 residues in the CDR3. CDR3 protein: CASSYASTGEETQYF. The CDR3 DNA follows: TGTGCCAGCAGTTACGCCTCGACAGGGGAAGAGACCCAGTACTTC.

This clonotype appeared a few times. As DNA, the CDR3 is TGTGCCAGCAGCTTAGAGCGGCAGGGGATAATTGGAGATACGCAGTATTTT. Translated, it gives CASSLERQGIIGDTQYF. The chain uses TRBV7-4 and TRBJ2-3; the D gene is possibly TRBD1 (6 bases). The CDR3 loop spans 17 amino acids. V lost 1 base, J lost 5 bases, and 19 bases lay in between. CDR1 and CDR2 from the germline V gene are SGHVT and SQSDAQ.

This clonotype appeared many times. The rearrangement uses TRBV4-1 and TRBJ2-7; possible D gene TRBD1, 7 bases. V was shortened by 5 bases and J by 3 bases, with 14 bases between the two germline ends. CDR3 size: 14 residues. CDR1 MGHRA and CDR2 YSYEKL come from the germline V gene. CDR3 nucleotide sequence: TGCGCCAGCAGCTCGGGGGCAGGGGGCTACGAGCAGTACTTC. Protein product: CASSSGAGGYEQYF.

This clonotype turned up a few times. The chain recombines TRBV30 with TRBJ1-5; weak D call: TRBD1 (5 bases). The CDR3 runs 14 residues. Per the germline V gene, CDR1 is GTSNPN and CDR2 is SVGIG (reference sequence). V was trimmed by 2 bases and J by 12 bases, leaving 20 bases between them. The CDR3 is CAWSPVGNLGGQHF. CDR3 coding DNA: TGTGCCTGGAGTCCCGTAGGGAATTTGGGGGGCCAGCATTTT. The complete variable domain, with remaining parts taken from reference TRBV30 and TRBJ1-5, reads SQTIHQWPATLVQPVGSPLSLECTVEGTSNPNLYWYRQAAGRGLQLLFYSVGIGQISSEVPQNLSASRPQDRQFILSSKKLLLSDSGFYLCAWSPVGNLGGQHFGDGTRLSIL.

This clonotype has more than one count but fewer than ten. The V and J genes are TRBV12-3 or TRBV12-4 and TRBJ1-4; D may be TRBD1 (6 bases). V lost 1 base and J lost 6, with 12 bases in between. The CDR3 loop spans 15 amino acids. The CDR3 is CASSLGGRLDEKLFF. The CDR3 coding sequence is TGTGCCAGCAGTTTAGGGGGGCGCTTGGATGAAAAACTGTTTTTT.

This clonotype was observed a handful of times. This rearrangement joins TRBV5-6 to TRBJ1-1; D possibly corresponds to TRBD1 (6 bases). V was trimmed by 3 bases and J by 1 base, leaving 13 bases between them. The germline gives CDR1 SGHDT, CDR2 YYEEEE. The CDR3 has 15 residues. CDR3 residues: CASSSSRTANTEAFF. The CDR3 nucleotides read TGTGCCAGCAGCTCCTCGAGGACAGCGAACACTGAAGCTTTCTTT.

This clonotype was recorded many times. This sequence joins TRBV29-1 and TRBJ1-2; 8 bases match TRBD1. Germline assignment: CDR1 SQVTM and CDR2 ANQGSEA. The CDR3 sequence is 14 residues long. The junction had 9 bases not matched to a gene; V was cut back by 4 bases and J by 5 bases. CDR3 DNA: TGCAGCGTTGGGACAGGGAAGGGGTTATATGGCTACACCTTC. This sequence encodes CSVGTGKGLYGYTF.

Notes on this clonotype: A single base separates this from a much larger clone, so it may be a read error. This sequence joins TRBV11-2 and TRBJ1-2; 8 positions match TRBD1. The CDR3 runs to 15 residues. CDR1 is SGHAT, CDR2 FQNNGV, per germline. CDR3 in amino acids: CAKTNRQGANCGYTF. The CDR3 bases are TGTGCCAAAACCAACCGGCAGGGGGCTAACTGTGGCTACACCTTC.

The count of this clonotype is one. The chain couples TRBV7-6 to TRBJ2-1, with TRBD1 as a possible D gene (5 bases). V gave up 5 bases and J gave up 5 bases, with 19 bases separating them. The CDR3 has 16 residues. Looked up from germline, CDR1 is SGHVS and CDR2 is FNYEAQ. The CDR3 sequence: CASSDKYRSFDNEQFF. The DNA of the CDR3 is TGTGCCAGCAGCGACAAATACAGGTCTTTTGACAATGAGCAGTTCTTC.

V and J are TRBV5-8 and TRBJ2-6, with D unresolved. The germline V gene encodes CDR1 SGHTS and CDR2 YDEGEE. V gave up 1 base and J gave up 0 bases, with 11 bases separating them. This CDR3 has 17 amino acids. The CDR3 DNA reads TGTGCCAGCAGCTTGAGTGGCCCTCTCTCTGGGGCCAACGTCCTGACTTTC. Translating gives CASSLSGPLSGANVLTF. The whole variable domain, remainder taken from reference TRBV5-8 and TRBJ2-6, is EAGVTQSPTHLIKTRGQQATLRCSPISGHTSVYWYQQALGLGLQFLLWYDEGEERNRGNFPPRFSGRQFPNYSSELNVNALELEDSALYLCASSLSGPLSGANVLTFGAGSRLTVL.

This clonotype was detected a few times. J is TRBJ1-1 and V is TRBV19; 11 positions match TRBD1. Germline-derived CDR1 and CDR2 are LNHDA and SQIVND (reference sequence). After removal of 4 bases from V and 5 bases from J, the junction contained 3 bases not matched to a gene. CDR3 size: 14 residues. This CDR3 is CASSRDRGRTEAFF. The CDR3 nucleotides are TGTGCCAGTAGTAGGGACAGGGGGAGGACTGAAGCTTTCTTT. The full variable domain, rest sourced from reference TRBV19 and TRBJ1-1, is DGGITQSPKYLFRKEGQNVTLSCEQNLNHDAMYWYRQDPGQGLRLIYYSQIVNDFQKGDIAEGYSVSREKKESFPLTVTSAQKNPTAFYLCASSRDRGRTEAFFGQGTRLTVV.

There are a few counts of this clonotype. The V call is TRBV7-9, the J call TRBJ2-4; TRBD1 might be the D (6 bases). This CDR3 is built from 15 residues. Germline V gene data show CDR1 as SEHNR and CDR2 as FQNEAQ (reference sequence). V dropped 5 bases and J dropped 1 base, with 12 bases sitting between them. CDR3 amino acids: CASSQRQAAKNIQYF. Written as DNA, the CDR3 is TGTGCCAGCAGCCAGCGACAGGCGGCCAAAAACATTCAGTACTTC.

The V call is TRBV20-1, the J call TRBJ2-1; 7 bases match TRBD1. CDR3 length equals 16 residues. CDR1 and CDR2 from the germline V gene are DFQATT and SNEGSKA (reference sequence). V gave up 3 bases and J gave up 3 bases; unmatched junction bases: 11. In DNA, the CDR3 is TGCAGTGCTAGGGTCCTGACAGGGACCGGCTACAATGAGCAGTTCTTC. Encoded protein: CSARVLTGTGYNEQFF.

Notes on this clonotype: A much more abundant neighbour one base away suggests this may be a read error. V and J are TRBV7-9 and TRBJ2-3; TRBD1 aligns across 8 bases. Unmatched junction bases numbered 5, after V lost 3 bases and J lost 3 bases. Germline values: CDR1 SEHNR, CDR2 FQNEAQ (reference sequence). The CDR3 totals 15 residues. The CDR3 region has the DNA TGTGCCAGCAGCTTGGGACAGGTTGTGACAGATACGCAGTATTTT. Its translation: CASSLGQVVTDTQYF.

In this sample, this clonotype turned up many times. This sequence joins TRBV28 and TRBJ2-5, with D tentatively TRBD1 (6 bases). Germline V gives CDR1 MDHEN, CDR2 SYDVKM. The ends were cut back, 6 bases at V and 4 bases at J, with 18 bases in the middle. The CDR3 has 15 amino acids. CDR3 sequence: CASRYTGIRGETQYF. CDR3 nucleotides: TGTGCCAGCAGATATACAGGGATAAGGGGAGAGACCCAGTACTTC.

This clonotype was picked up a small number of times. The V call is TRBV5-4, the J call TRBJ2-5; TRBD2 matches at 8 bases. The CDR3 runs to 14 residues. V lost 4 bases to trimming and J lost 1 base; unmatched junction nucleotides: 3. Germline assignment: CDR1 SGHNT and CDR2 YYREEE (reference sequence). The CDR3 sequence is CASSPGLAQETQYF. CDR3 bases: TGTGCCAGCAGCCCCGGACTAGCCCAAGAGACCCAGTACTTC.

Ten or more counts support this clonotype. The rearrangement joins TRBV24-1 to TRBJ2-1; 9 positions agree with TRBD2. In germline, CDR1 is KGHDR, CDR2 SFDVKD. The CDR3 is 16 residues long. The V gene end was trimmed by 4 bases and the J gene end by 2 bases; junction bases not matched to a gene: 5. The CDR3 region is CATSDPAGGAYNEQFF. DNA for the CDR3: TGTGCCACCAGTGACCCAGCGGGAGGCGCCTACAATGAGCAGTTCTTC.

This clonotype has just a few counts. The CDR3 DNA follows: TGTGCCATCAGTTCGTCATGGGGTGAAAAACTGTTTTTT. Protein product: CAISSSWGEKLFF. The rearrangement joins TRBV10-3 to TRBJ1-4, with D unresolved. This CDR3 has 13 residues. From germline, CDR1 is ENHRY and CDR2 SYGVKD. Between the trimmed V and J ends, which lost 5 bases and 7 bases, there was a span of 11 bases.

This clonotype was detected ten times or more. The V and J genes are TRBV27 and TRBJ1-6; tentative D call: TRBD1 (6 bases). Germline CDR1 reads MNHEY; CDR2 reads SMNVEV (reference sequence). CDR3 length: 15 residues. V shed 8 bases and J shed 8 bases, with 19 bases lying between them. The CDR3 here is CASRGQIGADSPLHF. The CDR3, as DNA: TGTGCCAGCCGAGGACAGATTGGGGCTGATTCACCCCTCCACTTT.

This clonotype was seen many times. The gene calls are TRBV18 and TRBJ2-3; a weak D match, TRBD2 (5 bases). The germline V and J ends were trimmed by 1 base and 2 bases, with 13 bases remaining between them. This CDR3 contains 16 residues. The V gene's germline CDR1 is KGHSH and CDR2 LQKENI. The CDR3 nucleotides read TGTGCCAGCTCACCACGGCGTCGCGGGTTCACAGATACGCAGTATTTT. It yields the protein CASSPRRRGFTDTQYF.

This clonotype showed up many times. The V call is TRBV20-1, the J call TRBJ2-7; 10 bases line up with TRBD2. The CDR3 totals 13 residues. Germline V lookup: CDR1 DFQATT, CDR2 SNEGSKA (reference sequence). V trimming: 4 bases; J trimming: 6 bases; junction bases outside the gene matches: 6. In DNA form, the CDR3 reads TGCAGTGCTATAGCTAGCGGGAGAGGCGAGCAGTACTTC. It is translated as CSAIASGRGEQYF.

This clonotype was seen a few times. The chain employs TRBV7-9 and TRBJ2-7, with D possibly TRBD1 on 6 matching bases. The CDR3 has 13 amino acids. Germline CDR1 reads SEHNR; CDR2 reads FQNEAQ (reference sequence). Trimming left V 5 bases short and J 10 bases short, with 18 bases between. The CDR3 region has the DNA TGTGCCAGCAGCCAGCCTGCGGCAGGGGAACAGTACTTC. Translating it yields CASSQPAAGEQYF. Together with reference TRBV7-9 and TRBJ2-7, the CDR3 gives the full variable domain: DTGVSQNPRHKITKRGQNVTFRCDPISEHNRLYWYRQTLGQGPEFLTYFQNEAQLEKSRLLSDRFSAERPKGSFSTLEIQRTEQGDSAMYLCASSQPAAGEQYFGPGTRLTVT.

The chain links TRBV2 to TRBJ2-5; TRBD2 is a possible D gene (5 bases). The germline V gene has CDR1 SNHLY and CDR2 FYNNEI. The V gene lost 6 bases and the J gene lost 4 bases, with 18 bases spanning the gap. This CDR3 spans 15 amino acids. The chain's CDR3 is CASSRRGSEGETQYF. The CDR3 nucleotides are TGTGCCAGCAGCCGTAGAGGGAGTGAGGGAGAGACCCAGTACTTC.

This clonotype showed up many times. This chain uses TRBV20-1 with TRBJ1-1, with unresolved D. Trimming removed 6 bases from V and 0 bases from J, with 11 bases in between. Germline lookup yields CDR1 DFQATT and CDR2 SNEGSKA (reference sequence). The CDR3 has 13 residues. This chain's CDR3 is CSAPGRVNTEAFF. CDR3 DNA sequence: TGCAGTGCCCCAGGACGGGTGAACACTGAAGCTTTCTTT.

In its sample, this clonotype was seen many times. The V and J genes are TRBV5-1 and TRBJ2-1; D perhaps matches TRBD1 (6 bases). The ends were cut back, 4 bases at V and 0 bases at J, with 11 bases in the middle. The CDR3 contains 15 residues. Per the germline V gene, CDR1 is SGHRS and CDR2 is YFSETQ. CDR3 in amino acids: CASSVDSSSYNEQFF. CDR3 DNA: TGCGCCAGCAGCGTGGACAGTAGCTCCTACAATGAGCAGTTCTTC.